A selection of T cell receptor beta chains follows, all from one sample in a study of identical twins. TCRdb recomputed calls from the 5' RACE reads with MiXCR, one row per CDR3 protein. The sample has 540,000 or so distinct CDR3 sequences, around 20% seen once; the top ten hold approximately 0.52%. These same data were also listed under a study on yellow fever vaccine responses in identical twins.

Sample: CD4+ T cells sorted from blood. These receptors all stem from a woman under 30 in good health. CDR3s include the opening cysteine and the closing phenylalanine or tryptophan. The D gene is left open where the match is weak. Clone size appears in some rows only: once, few, many, or a class for an expanded clone.

V	J	size	D	DNA	CDR3
TRBV24-1	TRBJ2-2	once	-	TGTGCCACCAGTGGGTTGGGGGGCGCGAGCACCGGGGAGCTGTTTTTT	CATSGLGGASTGELFF
TRBV20-1	TRBJ2-2	-	-	TGCAGTGCTAAGAGAGGCACCGGGGAGCTGTTTTTT	CSAKRGTGELFF
TRBV4-1	TRBJ2-3	-	-	TGCGCCAGCAGCCAAGATAGTGGTGCAGATACGCAGTATTTT	CASSQDSGADTQYF
TRBV10-3	TRBJ2-3	few	-	TGTGCCATCAGTGAGTCTTCCGTTGGCGCAGATACGCAGTATTTT	CAISESSVGADTQYF
TRBV12-3/TRBV12-4	TRBJ2-1	-	TRBD2	TGTGCCAGCAGTCGAGCCCCGGGACTAGCGGGAGTGGGTTACAATGAGCAGTTCTTC	CASSRAPGLAGVGYNEQFF
TRBV10-3	TRBJ2-2	-	TRBD1	TGTGCCATCAGTGAACAGGGGACCACCGGGGAGCTGTTTTTT	CAISEQGTTGELFF
TRBV10-3	TRBJ2-7	-	TRBD2	TGTGCCACCGTGAATCTAGCGGGCTACGAGCAGTACTTC	CATVNLAGYEQYF
TRBV10-3	TRBJ2-3	few	TRBD2	TGTGCCATCAGTCCGGGACTAGCAGATACGCAGTATTTT	CAISPGLADTQYF
TRBV7-2	TRBJ2-3	few	TRBD1	TGTGCCAGCAGCTTAGTGGGACAGGGGGCAGGGGATACGCAGTATTTT	CASSLVGQGAGDTQYF
TRBV10-3	TRBJ2-1	-	TRBD1	TGTGCCATCAGTGCTCCCTGGACAGGGGGCATAAATGAGCAGTTCTTC	CAISAPWTGGINEQFF
TRBV3-1	TRBJ2-1	-	TRBD2	TGTGCCAGCAGCCCCGGGAGGACTAGCTCCTACAATGAGCAGTTCTTC	CASSPGRTSSYNEQFF
TRBV7-8	TRBJ2-1	-	TRBD2	TGTGCCAGCACGGGCCGGGGGGGAGTATACAATGAGCAGTTCTTC	CASTGRGGVYNEQFF
TRBV5-5	TRBJ1-3	few	TRBD1	TGTGCCAGCAGCTGGAAAACAGGGGGACAAGGAAACACCATATATTTT	CASSWKTGGQGNTIYF
TRBV24-1	TRBJ2-3	few	-	TGTGCCACCAGTGATCAGGGACGGACAACAGATACGCAGTATTTT	CATSDQGRTTDTQYF
TRBV10-3	TRBJ2-7	few	-	TGTGCCATCAGGGACAGCGACTACGAGCAGTACTTC	CAIRDSDYEQYF
TRBV19	TRBJ1-2	-	TRBD1	TGTGCCAGTAGTATAGGGACAGGGGCCAGCTATGGCTACACCTTC	CASSIGTGASYGYTF
TRBV20-1	TRBJ2-1	-	-	TGCAGTGCCTTCAACACTGAGCAGTTCTTC	CSAFNTEQFF
TRBV6-1	TRBJ2-7	-	-	TGTGCCAGCAGGTTGAATTACGAGCAGTACTTC	CASRLNYEQYF
TRBV15	TRBJ2-1	few	TRBD2	TGTGCCACCAGCAGAGAATGGGAGGGATCCGGGAGCTCCTACAATGAGCAGTTCTTC	CATSREWEGSGSSYNEQFF
TRBV28	TRBJ2-2	-	-	TGTGCCAGCAGTTCCGCTGGGGAGCTGTTTTTT	CASSSAGELFF
TRBV4-1	TRBJ2-2	-	-	TGCGCCAGCAGCCAATCTGAGGGGACCGGGGAGCTGTTTTTT	CASSQSEGTGELFF
TRBV6-1	TRBJ1-1	few	TRBD1	TGTGCCAGCAGTCCCCGGACAGGGTTCGAGACTGAAGCTTTCTTT	CASSPRTGFETEAFF
TRBV27	TRBJ1-3	many	-	TGTGCCAGCAGTTTATTTGACCCTTCCTACTCTGGAAACACCATATATTTT	CASSLFDPSYSGNTIYF
TRBV12-3/TRBV12-4	TRBJ2-6	-	TRBD1	TGTGCCAGCAGTTTTATAACGGACAGGTTCTCTGGGGCCAACGTCCTGACTTTC	CASSFITDRFSGANVLTF
TRBV10-2	TRBJ1-1	few	TRBD1	TGCGCCAGCAGGGACGCAGGGGGGAACACTGAAGCTTTCTTT	CASRDAGGNTEAFF
TRBV3-1	TRBJ2-1	-	-	TGTGCCAGCAGCCATAGCGCAGGTGACAATGAGCAGTTCTTC	CASSHSAGDNEQFF
TRBV10-2	TRBJ2-1	-	-	TGCGCCAGCGGGGAATTAGGTGGGAACAATGAGCAGTTCTTC	CASGELGGNNEQFF
TRBV5-1	TRBJ2-5	-	-	TGCGCCAGCAGCTTGTCGGAGTATGAGACCCAGTACTTC	CASSLSEYETQYF
TRBV12-3/TRBV12-4	TRBJ1-1	-	-	TGTGCCAGCAGCTCGACATTCGGTAGCACTGAAGCTTTCTTT	CASSSTFGSTEAFF
TRBV15	TRBJ2-2	few	TRBD2	TGTGCCACCAGCAGACTAGCGGGAGTGGGGGTATACACCGGGGAGCTGTTTTTT	CATSRLAGVGVYTGELFF
TRBV6-1	TRBJ1-3	-	TRBD1	TGTGCCACCTCCCCGACAGGGACTGGAAACACCATATATTTT	CATSPTGTGNTIYF
TRBV12-3/TRBV12-4	TRBJ1-2	few	-	TGTGCCAGCAGCTCAGGGAAGATTCACTATGGCTACACCTTC	CASSSGKIHYGYTF
TRBV5-1	TRBJ1-1	-	-	TGCGCCAGCAGCTTGAAACTGGACACTGAAGCTTTCTTT	CASSLKLDTEAFF
TRBV4-1	TRBJ2-1	-	-	TGCGCCAGCAGCCAAGATCTTCTAGCCGGCCAGTTCTTC	CASSQDLLAGQFF
TRBV20-1	TRBJ2-1	few	TRBD2	TGCAGTGCTTTAGGTAGCGGGGGGTTGTCCTACAATGAGCAGTTCTTC	CSALGSGGLSYNEQFF
TRBV2	TRBJ1-5	few	-	TGTGCCAGCCACGTTTCGGGGTCCCAGCATTTT	CASHVSGSQHF
TRBV11-2	TRBJ1-2	few	-	TGTGCCAGCAGCTTGTGGCAGTTCTATGGCTACACCTTC	CASSLWQFYGYTF
TRBV19	TRBJ1-4	-	-	TGTGCCAGTAGATACGCATCTAATGAAAAACTGTTTTTT	CASRYASNEKLFF
TRBV9	TRBJ2-7	many	-	TGTGCCAGCAGCGTAGGTAGTCCCCCCGACGAGCAGTACTTC	CASSVGSPPDEQYF
TRBV27	TRBJ1-2	-	-	TGTGCCAGCAGTTCCTACCGACAGGACTATGGCTACACCTTC	CASSSYRQDYGYTF
TRBV7-2	TRBJ2-1	-	TRBD2	TGTGCCAGCAGTAGCGGGGACACATTCTACAATGAGCAGTTCTTC	CASSSGDTFYNEQFF
TRBV5-1	TRBJ2-3	-	TRBD1	TGCGCCAGCAGCTTGGGACAGGGAGTGCGGACAGATACGCAGTATTTT	CASSLGQGVRTDTQYF
TRBV2	TRBJ2-7	-	-	TGTGCCAGCAGTGAAAGGGGAGGTGGGCAGTACTTC	CASSERGGGQYF
TRBV7-6	TRBJ2-3	-	TRBD1	TGTGCCAGCAGCTTAGTTCGGGACAGGGGGAAAGATACGCAGTATTTT	CASSLVRDRGKDTQYF
TRBV18	TRBJ1-1	-	-	TGTGCCAGCTCACCACTAAAGAGGGATGAAGCTTTCTTT	CASSPLKRDEAFF
TRBV4-1	TRBJ1-1	few	-	TGCGCCAGCAGCCAAGATGCTCAGGGGTTGAGCACTGAAGCTTTCTTT	CASSQDAQGLSTEAFF
TRBV7-3	TRBJ1-1	-	TRBD1	TGTGCCAGCAGCTTAAACTCAGGGGGCGCGGGCACTGAAGCTTTCTTT	CASSLNSGGAGTEAFF